The 12 T cell receptor beta chains below were found in one sample sequenced in a study of blood T cell repertoires in COVID-19. Sequenced by immunoSEQ multiplex PCR; TCRdb stores in-frame clones only, minus some. The sample has nearly 55,000 clones, around 84% seen once. Sample: peripheral blood. The receptor set was obtained from a man in his 70s with active COVID-19.

The chain links TRBV7-2 to TRBJ1-1; 7 bases fit TRBD1. Germline V lookup: CDR1 SGHTA, CDR2 FQGNSA. V trimming: 6 bases; J trimming: 4 bases; junction bases outside the gene matches: 5. This CDR3 contains 13 residues. CDR3 bases: TGTGCCAGCAGACCAGACAGGGTCACTGAAGCTTTCTTT. As protein: CASRPDRVTEAFF.

This chain uses TRBV6-5 with TRBJ2-7; the D gene is possibly TRBD1 (6 bases). CDR3 size: 15 residues. CDR1 is MNHEY and CDR2 is SVGAGI in the germline V gene. Trimming took 7 bases from V and 6 from J, leaving 22 bases between them. CDR3 protein: CASNPLSGTSAEQYF. The CDR3 DNA reads as TGTGCCAGCAACCCCCTTTCCGGGACATCCGCCGAGCAGTACTTC.

This sequence joins TRBV7-9 and TRBJ1-1, with D perhaps matching TRBD1 (5 bases). The germline CDR1 and CDR2 sequences are SEHNR and FQNEAQ (reference sequence). V was clipped by 3 bases and J by 8 bases, with 10 bases between them. The CDR3 runs to 12 residues. The DNA for the CDR3 is TGTGCCAGCAGCTTTAGGGGTCCCGAAGCTTTCTTT. Protein sequence: CASSFRGPEAFF.

The CDR3 region has the DNA TGTGCCAGCAGTTTATGGACAGGCCCCGATGAAAAACTGTTTTTT. Its translation: CASSLWTGPDEKLFF. The chain is built from TRBV27 and TRBJ1-4; TRBD1 agrees at 7 bases. The CDR3 is 15 residues long. V was pared by 1 base and J by 6 bases, with 5 bases of the junction left unmatched. CDR1 is MNHEY and CDR2 is SMNVEV in the germline V gene (reference sequence).

CDR3 sequence (DNA): TGTGCCAGCAGTAAGCAGGGGAGCTTGAGAGAGCAGTACTTC. Translating gives CASSKQGSLREQYF. The chain couples TRBV25-1 to TRBJ2-7, with TRBD1 as a possible D gene (6 bases). The ends were cut back, 5 bases at V and 7 bases at J, with 18 bases in the middle. The germline V gene encodes CDR1 MGHDK and CDR2 SYGVNS. There are 14 residues in the CDR3.

The chain is built from TRBV10-3 and TRBJ1-3, with D tentatively TRBD1 (5 bases). The germline V and J ends were trimmed by 0 bases and 2 bases, with 14 bases remaining between them. This CDR3 spans 17 amino acids. The germline gives CDR1 ENHRY, CDR2 SYGVKD. This CDR3 reads CAISESSRWGTGNTIYF. CDR3 coding DNA: TGTGCCATCAGTGAGTCTTCTAGGTGGGGCACTGGAAACACCATATATTTT.

The chain joins TRBV6-2 or TRBV6-3 to TRBJ1-5, with 8 nucleotides matching TRBD1. CDR3 length equals 17 residues. CDR1 and CDR2 from the germline V gene are MNHEY and SVGEGT. J lost 2 bases, V lost 5 bases, and 11 bases had no gene match. Here the CDR3 DNA reads TGTGCCAGCAGTGGGTTTGCCGGGACAGGAGGCAATCAGCCCCAGCATTTT. It yields the protein CASSGFAGTGGNQPQHF.

This chain links TRBV27 with TRBJ2-7; 8 bases match TRBD1. The CDR3 runs 16 residues. Germline CDR1 and CDR2: MNHEY and SMNVEV (reference sequence). V gave up 3 bases and J gave up 5 bases; unmatched junction bases: 12. The CDR3 DNA reads as TGTGCCAGCAGTTTGATACCTTCAGGGGGCACAGACGAGCAGTACTTC. Translated: CASSLIPSGGTDEQYF.

V and J are TRBV10-1 and TRBJ1-1, with D perhaps TRBD1 (5 bases). Trimming removed 1 base from V and 1 base from J, with 7 bases in between. CDR1 and CDR2 (germline): WNHNN, SYGVQD (reference sequence). The CDR3 loop spans 14 amino acids. As DNA, the CDR3 is TGCGCCAGCAGTGAGTGGGGGGGGAACACTGAAGCTTTCTTT. It encodes CASSEWGGNTEAFF.

In this sample, this clone turned up once. The J gene is TRBJ2-1, the V gene TRBV19; D remains ambiguous. Trimming pared 4 bases from V and 5 bases from J, leaving 6 bases between. Germline values: CDR1 LNHDA, CDR2 SQIVND (reference sequence). This CDR3 is built from 12 residues. The CDR3 reads CASSRHHNEQFF. The CDR3 DNA is TGTGCCAGTAGTAGACATCACAATGAGCAGTTCTTC.

CDR3 sequence: CASSMQNYGYTF. CDR3 nucleotide sequence: TGTGCCAGTAGTATGCAGAACTATGGCTACACCTTC. The chain employs TRBV19 and TRBJ1-2, with D unclear. Deletions cut 3 bases from V and 2 bases from J, with 4 bases between. The CDR3 extends over 12 amino acids. CDR1 and CDR2 (germline): LNHDA, SQIVND (reference sequence).

The gene calls are TRBV7-3 and TRBJ2-1; D is perhaps TRBD2 (6 bases). The CDR3 contains 16 residues. V was shortened by 0 bases and J by 4 bases, with 13 bases between the two germline ends. Germline CDR1 SGHTA, CDR2 FQGTGA. CDR3 DNA: TGTGCCAGCAGCTTAACTGGCGGGGCCAGTTACAATGAGCAGTTCTTC. It codes for CASSLTGGASYNEQFF.